This T cell receptor (beta chain) was captured in a study of blood T cell repertoires in COVID-19. Overall study: Whether acute or convalescent, the COVID-19 samples came from the United States, Italy and Spain. PBMCs, B-cell-depleted T cells, or T cells provided the cDNA or gDNA that made up the material.

V shed 2 bases and J 0 bases; nucleotides not matched to a gene: 6. Germline assignment: CDR1 GTSNPN and CDR2 SVGIG (reference sequence). The CDR3 contains 17 residues. This clone was counted only a few times. In the original processing: Amplification from reference gene primers served as the basis for estimated nucleated cell counts. Sequenced by immunoSEQ multiplex PCR; TCRdb stores in-frame clones only, minus some. V and J calls and clone size follow that table, whereas D and trimming were derived from the DNA. The table has a few hundred thousand clones, 70% to 90% seen once. The sequenced sample was peripheral blood. This receptor was identified in a woman between 50 and 59 years old with active or convalescent COVID-19. The rearrangement joins TRBV30 to TRBJ2-7, with 14 bases matching TRBD2. This chain's CDR3 is CAWSPTGTSGSSYEQYF. In nucleotides, the CDR3 is TGTGCCTGGAGTCCAACCGGGACTAGCGGGAGCTCCTACGAGCAGTACTTC.